The present TCR beta chain was sequenced within a study of CD8 T cells in Susac syndrome. General study findings and limits: The study recognized that its TCR sequencing and HLA analysis covered a relatively small number of individuals.

The multiple sclerosis control cohort comprised treatment-naive individuals presenting with stable or active relapsing-remitting disease. The CD8+ and CD4+ T cells were isolated magnetically using a negative isolation approach, whereas the TEMRA cells were enriched by FACS. In regard to this clonotype: Its specificity is unknown.

An amount of RNA that ranged from roughly 0.45 to 1 ug was reverse transcribed with random hexamers. TCR beta CDR3 was amplified by immunoSEQ multiplex PCR. This amplification extended across 54 Vbeta and 13 Jbeta segments. TCRdb re-analysed the immunoSEQ multiplex PCR reads in MiXCR, keeping a single row per CDR3 protein. The table includes about 130,000 distinct CDR3 sequences, about 90% detected once. The CDR3 loop spans 12 amino acids. Trimming left V 8 bases short and J 10 bases short, with 17 bases between. Germline V gives CDR1 MDHEN, CDR2 SYDVKM. Sequenced material: CD8+ T cells from PBMCs. This chain joins TRBV28 and TRBJ1-2; D is ambiguous. The TCR comes from a human donor with multiple sclerosis. The CDR3 protein is CASVLSRSNYTF. CDR3 in DNA: TGTGCCAGCGTTTTATCTCGGAGTAACTACACCTTC.